This T cell receptor (beta chain) came from a study of T-cell memory formation after mild COVID-19. This CDR3 has 19 amino acids. The germline V gene encodes CDR1 LGHNA and CDR2 YSLEER. Trimming cost V 0 bases and J 7 bases, with 27 bases left between them. TCRdb processed the 5' RACE reads anew with MiXCR; each CDR3 protein has one entry. Altogether fewer than 350,000 distinct CDR3 sequences are present, roughly an eighth being singletons, with the ten largest covering 21%. This clonotype was picked up a small number of times. Material: PBMCs or a T cell subset sorted from them (not recorded which). The clonotype originates from a young man who had mild COVID-19 (a few samples of this study predate the infection). Cell type and time point are not known. This sequence joins TRBV4-3 and TRBJ1-2; D not resolved. In nucleotides, the CDR3 is TGCGCCAGCAGCCAAGATTTAGATTCCTACGACATGGGAATTTTTGGCTACACCTTC. Encoded protein: CASSQDLDSYDMGIFGYTF.